This T cell receptor (beta chain) appears in the sequencing data of a study of cytomegalovirus exposure and HLA in healthy donors. Study-wide results and limits: Productive status was seen about 87% or about 30% of the time for most TCR beta V segments in an earlier analysis.

13 Jbeta primers and 60 Vbeta primers were used for the PCR. The repertoire was sequenced with immunoSEQ multiplex PCR; TCRdb's copy has only in-frame clones and lacks some. The sample holds under 150,000 clones; approximately 80% are singletons and the top ten take over 2.5%. Turning to this clone: Its antigen is unidentified.

This CDR3 is 13 amino acids long. CDR1 and CDR2 (germline): GTSNPN, SVGIG (reference sequence). Trimming shortened V by 4 bases and J by 1 base, and 8 bases separated the two germline ends. The specimen sequenced was PBMCs. The J gene is TRBJ1-3, the V gene TRBV30; TRBD1 is a possible D gene (5 bases). The TCR comes from a male donor in good health and CMV-seronegative. CDR3 protein: CAWTRGSGNTIYF. The CDR3 bases are TGTGCCTGGACCCGGGGGTCTGGAAACACCATATATTTT.